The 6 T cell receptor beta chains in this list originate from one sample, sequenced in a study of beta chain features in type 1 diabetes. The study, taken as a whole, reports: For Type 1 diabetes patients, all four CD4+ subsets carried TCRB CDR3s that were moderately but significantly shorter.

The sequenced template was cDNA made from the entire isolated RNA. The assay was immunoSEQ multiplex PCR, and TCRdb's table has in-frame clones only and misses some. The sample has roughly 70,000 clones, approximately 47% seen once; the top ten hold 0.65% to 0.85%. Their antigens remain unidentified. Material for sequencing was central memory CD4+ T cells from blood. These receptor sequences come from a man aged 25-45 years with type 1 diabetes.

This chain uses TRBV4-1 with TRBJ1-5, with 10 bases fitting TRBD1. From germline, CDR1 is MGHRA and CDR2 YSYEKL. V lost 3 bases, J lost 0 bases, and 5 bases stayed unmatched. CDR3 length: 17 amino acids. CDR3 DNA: TGCGCCAGCAGCCACGGGACAGGGGAACTTAGCAATCAGCCCCAGCATTTT. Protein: CASSHGTGELSNQPQHF.

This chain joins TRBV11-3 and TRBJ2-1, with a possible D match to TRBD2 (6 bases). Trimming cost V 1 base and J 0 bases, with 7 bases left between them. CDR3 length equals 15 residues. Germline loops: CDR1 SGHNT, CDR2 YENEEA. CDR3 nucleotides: TGTGCCAGCAGCTTAGGCGGGAACTCCTACAATGAGCAGTTCTTC. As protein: CASSLGGNSYNEQFF. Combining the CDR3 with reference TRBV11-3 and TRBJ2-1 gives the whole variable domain EAGVVQSPRYKIIEKKQPVAFWCNPISGHNTLYWYLQNLGQGPELLIRYENEEAVDDSQLPKDRFSAERLKGVDSTLKIQPAELGDSAVYLCASSLGGNSYNEQFFGPGTRLTVL.

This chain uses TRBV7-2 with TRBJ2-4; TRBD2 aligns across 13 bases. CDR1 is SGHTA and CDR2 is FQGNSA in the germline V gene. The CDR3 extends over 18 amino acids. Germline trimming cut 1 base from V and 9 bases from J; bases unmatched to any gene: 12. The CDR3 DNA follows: TGTGCCAGCAGCTTAGGGTCTACTAGCGGGGGGGCCTCGGTCATTCAGTACTTC. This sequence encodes CASSLGSTSGGASVIQYF.

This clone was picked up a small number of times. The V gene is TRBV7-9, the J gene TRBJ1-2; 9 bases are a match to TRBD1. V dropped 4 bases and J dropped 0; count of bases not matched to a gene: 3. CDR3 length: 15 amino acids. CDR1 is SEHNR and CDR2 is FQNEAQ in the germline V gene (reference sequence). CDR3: CASSYGDRANYGYTF. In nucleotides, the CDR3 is TGTGCCAGCAGCTACGGGGACAGGGCTAACTATGGCTACACCTTC.

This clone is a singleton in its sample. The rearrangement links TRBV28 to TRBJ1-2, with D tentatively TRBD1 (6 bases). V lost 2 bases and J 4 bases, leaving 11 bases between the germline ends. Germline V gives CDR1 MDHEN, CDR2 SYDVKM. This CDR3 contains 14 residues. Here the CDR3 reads CASSLVTGGYGYTF. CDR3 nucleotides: TGTGCCAGCAGTTTAGTGACAGGAGGCTATGGCTACACCTTC.

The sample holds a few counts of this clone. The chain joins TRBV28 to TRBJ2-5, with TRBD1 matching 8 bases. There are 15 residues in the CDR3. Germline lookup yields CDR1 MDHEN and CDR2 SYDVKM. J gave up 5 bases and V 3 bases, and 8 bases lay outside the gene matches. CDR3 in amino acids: CASSLLRQGAETQYF. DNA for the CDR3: TGTGCCAGCAGTTTGTTAAGGCAGGGGGCTGAGACCCAGTACTTC.